This T cell receptor (beta chain) was captured in a study of blood T cell repertoires in COVID-19. In the study overall: Italy, Spain and the United States were the sources of the convalescent and acute COVID-19 samples.

Measured with immunoSEQ multiplex PCR; TCRdb has only the in-frame clones, and not every one. The sample contains 200,000 to 250,000 clones, roughly 86% of which appear only once. Germline CDR1 SGHTA, CDR2 FQGNSA. The CDR3 totals 15 residues. With 5 bases removed from V and 5 bases from J, the gap between germline ends came to 15 bases. This TCR derives from a woman between 50 and 59 years old with COVID-19, enrolled during active disease. Sequences were obtained from peripheral blood. The chain combines TRBV7-2 with TRBJ1-4, with a possible D match to TRBD1 (6 bases). CDR3 region: CASSPHRESNEKLFF. As DNA, the CDR3 is TGTGCCAGCAGCCCCCACAGGGAGTCGAATGAAAAACTGTTTTTT.